Listed below are T cell receptor beta chains from one sample, sequenced in a study of blood T cell repertoires in COVID-19. Profiling relied on immunoSEQ multiplex PCR, and the TCRdb table lists in-frame clones only, not all of them. The sample has fewer than 350,000 clones, 87% seen once. Sequencing was done on a sample of PBMCs or T cells enriched from blood (not recorded which). The receptors come from a woman aged 40 to 55 who had recovered from COVID-19. Each CDR3 is given with its conserved first and last residue. The D gene is left open where the match is weak. Size values are once, few and many counts, or a class for expanded clones, and some rows have none.

V,size,J,D,DNA,CDR3
TRBV4-1,-,TRBJ2-7,TRBD1,TGCGCCAGCAGCCAAGACTCCCGACAGGGAAGCGAGCAGTACTTC,CASSQDSRQGSEQYF
TRBV2,-,TRBJ2-4,-,TGTGCCAGCAGTGAACAGGGGTTAGCCAAAAACATTCAGTACTTC,CASSEQGLAKNIQYF
TRBV24-1,-,TRBJ2-1,TRBD1,TGTGCCACCAGTGATTTGTCTCCACAGGGGGAAATTTACAATGAGCAGTTCTTC,CATSDLSPQGEIYNEQFF
TRBV30,-,TRBJ1-5,TRBD1,TGTGCCTGGAGTAGGGACAGGGTCCAGCCCCAGCATTTT,CAWSRDRVQPQHF
TRBV7-8,many,TRBJ1-5,-,TGTGCCAGCAGCTTGGCGCTTGCGGGGCAGCCCCAGCATTTT,CASSLALAGQPQHF
TRBV5-5,-,TRBJ1-6,TRBD1,TGTGCCAGCAGCCCCGGGACAGGAGTCTATAATTCACCCCTCCACTTT,CASSPGTGVYNSPLHF
TRBV6-5,-,TRBJ1-1,TRBD1,TGTGCCAGCAGTCGACAGGGGGCCACTGAAGCTTTCTTT,CASSRQGATEAFF
TRBV12-3/TRBV12-4,-,TRBJ2-2,-,TGTGCCAGCAGCAAACTAGTTGGCGGGGAGCTGTTTTTT,CASSKLVGGELFF
TRBV5-1,once,TRBJ2-7,-,TGCGCCAGCAGCTTGGTTGGGGGAGGGGGATACGAGCAGTACTTC,CASSLVGGGGYEQYF
TRBV3-1/TRBV3-2,-,TRBJ2-1,TRBD2,TGTGCCAGCAGCCACACGGGGACTAGCGGGAGGAGCTCCTACAATGAGCAGTTCTTC,CASSHTGTSGRSSYNEQFF
TRBV5-4,-,TRBJ2-5,-,TGTGCCAGCAGCGAACTCGGGACCCAGTACTTC,CASSELGTQYF
TRBV4-1,-,TRBJ2-5,TRBD1,TGCGCCAGCAGCCAACGCACAGGGGGAGTGGGCCAAGAGACCCAGTACTTC,CASSQRTGGVGQETQYF
TRBV3-1/TRBV3-2,-,TRBJ1-1,-,TGTGCCAGCAGCTTCAGGGTACGATCGAACACTGAAGCTTTCTTT,CASSFRVRSNTEAFF
TRBV3-1/TRBV3-2,-,TRBJ1-4,-,TGTGCCAGCAGCCAAGCTGGCCGGAGGTTGTTTTTT,CASSQAGRRLFF
TRBV7-9,-,TRBJ2-1,-,TGTGCCAGCAGCTTGACGGGAGTGGCTGAGCAGTTCTTC,CASSLTGVAEQFF
TRBV4-2,-,TRBJ2-7,TRBD1,TGTGCCAGCAGCCGAGACCCCGGGACAGGGACTACCTACGAGCAGTACTTC,CASSRDPGTGTTYEQYF
TRBV19,-,TRBJ1-4,-,TGTGCCAGTACCCCCAGTAGTGGGAGGACTAATGAAAAACTGTTTTTT,CASTPSSGRTNEKLFF
TRBV19,-,TRBJ1-2,TRBD1,TGTGCCAGTAGCCCGTACAGGGGGCAGGGAGATGGCTACACCTTC,CASSPYRGQGDGYTF
TRBV9,-,TRBJ2-1,TRBD2,TGTGCCAGCAGCGTAGGGGGAGGGGTATTTGAGCAGTTCTTC,CASSVGGGVFEQFF
TRBV11-2,few,TRBJ2-1,TRBD2,TGTGCCAGCAGCCGAAGAGGGACTAGCGGGGACAATGAGCAGTTCTTC,CASSRRGTSGDNEQFF
TRBV12-5,-,TRBJ1-1,-,TGTGCTAGTGGTTTGGCCCCAGGTACGGCTTTCTTT,CASGLAPGTAFF
TRBV30,-,TRBJ1-2,TRBD1,TGTGCCTGGAGCCGACAGGGAATTGGCTACACCTTC,CAWSRQGIGYTF
TRBV7-9,few,TRBJ2-5,-,TGTGCCAGCAGCCGGAGGGAAGAGACCCAGTACTTC,CASSRREETQYF
TRBV29-1,-,TRBJ1-5,-,TGCAGCGTTGGGAGGGAGCGCAATCAGCCCCAGCATTTT,CSVGRERNQPQHF
TRBV7-9,-,TRBJ2-1,TRBD2,TGTGCCAGCACCCAGCCCGGAGCTAGCGGGAGAGACTACAATGAGCAGTTCTTC,CASTQPGASGRDYNEQFF
TRBV5-1,-,TRBJ2-7,-,TGCGCCAGCAGCTTCCAGGGGTCCTACGAGCAGTACTTC,CASSFQGSYEQYF
TRBV2,-,TRBJ1-1,-,TGTGCCAGCAGGAGGCGGGAGAACACTGAAGCTTTCTTT,CASRRRENTEAFF
TRBV6-1,-,TRBJ2-7,TRBD2,TGTGCCAGCAGTGAAGGACTAGCGGGATTATACGAGCAGTACTTC,CASSEGLAGLYEQYF
TRBV27,-,TRBJ1-3,-,TGTGCCAGCAGTTTACAGGTTGGAAACACCATATATTTT,CASSLQVGNTIYF
TRBV18,once,TRBJ1-2,TRBD1,TGTGCCAGCTCACTAGACAGGGTGTCGGGCTACACCTTC,CASSLDRVSGYTF
TRBV4-1,few,TRBJ1-2,-,TGCGCCAGCAGCCAAGCTCCGGGACAACCTCGCACCACCTTC,CASSQAPGQPRTTF
TRBV28,-,TRBJ1-5,-,TGTGCCACCCTAGTACGGAGCAATCAGCCCCAGCATTTT,CATLVRSNQPQHF
TRBV5-1,-,TRBJ1-2,-,TGCGCCAGCCGTCCAGGGGACGGTAACTATGGCTACACCTTC,CASRPGDGNYGYTF
TRBV27,-,TRBJ1-5,-,TGTGCCAGCAGATCTGCGGGGGGGGCAGGTCAGCCCCAGCATTTT,CASRSAGGAGQPQHF
TRBV28,few,TRBJ1-1,-,TGTGCCAGCAGTTTTGGGCTACAGGGGAACACTGAAGCTTTCTTT,CASSFGLQGNTEAFF
TRBV28,-,TRBJ1-5,TRBD1,TGTGCCAGTACAGGGGCGGATCAGCCCCAGCATTTT,CASTGADQPQHF
TRBV6-1,-,TRBJ2-7,TRBD2,TGTGCCAGCAGTGAAGCCCCACTAGCGGGCCAGTCCTACGAGCAGTACTTC,CASSEAPLAGQSYEQYF
TRBV28,-,TRBJ2-2,-,TGTGCCAGCAGCGTCGACAATATTCGGACCGGGGAGCTGTTTTTT,CASSVDNIRTGELFF
TRBV5-6,-,TRBJ2-7,TRBD2,TGTGCCAGCAGCTCTTACTTTGCGGGAGCAGCGGCCGAGCAGTACTTC,CASSSYFAGAAAEQYF
TRBV19,-,TRBJ2-3,-,TGTGCCAGTAGTACAAGACAGGGCACAGATACGCAGTATTTT,CASSTRQGTDTQYF
TRBV15,few,TRBJ1-6,TRBD1,TGTGCCACCAGCCCGGGGGGACAGGCCCTTTGGGTTTCACCCCTCCACTTT,CATSPGGQALWVSPLHF
TRBV30,-,TRBJ1-1,TRBD1,TGTGCCTGGAATACCTGGGACAGACGAAGATACACTGAAGCTTTCTTT,CAWNTWDRRRYTEAFF
TRBV28,-,TRBJ1-2,TRBD1,TGTGCCAGCAGCCTCGGGACAGAAAATGGCTACACCTTC,CASSLGTENGYTF
TRBV11-3,few,TRBJ2-5,-,TGTGCCAGCAGCTTAGCGGGAGCAGAGACCCAGTACTTC,CASSLAGAETQYF
TRBV7-2,-,TRBJ2-5,-,TGTGCCAGCAGCTTTACTAGAGTACAAGAGACCCAGTACTTC,CASSFTRVQETQYF
TRBV7-2,-,TRBJ1-5,-,TGTGCCAGCAGCTTAGAAGGAGGGGGCAATCAGCCCCAGCATTTT,CASSLEGGGNQPQHF
TRBV5-5,-,TRBJ2-2,TRBD1,TGTGCCAGCAGCCCACCGGGACAGGTTCCGACCGGGGAGCTGTTTTTT,CASSPPGQVPTGELFF
TRBV5-8,-,TRBJ1-4,TRBD1,TGTGCCAGCTCAGGGGGCGAAGGTGAAAAACTGTTTTTT,CASSGGEGEKLFF